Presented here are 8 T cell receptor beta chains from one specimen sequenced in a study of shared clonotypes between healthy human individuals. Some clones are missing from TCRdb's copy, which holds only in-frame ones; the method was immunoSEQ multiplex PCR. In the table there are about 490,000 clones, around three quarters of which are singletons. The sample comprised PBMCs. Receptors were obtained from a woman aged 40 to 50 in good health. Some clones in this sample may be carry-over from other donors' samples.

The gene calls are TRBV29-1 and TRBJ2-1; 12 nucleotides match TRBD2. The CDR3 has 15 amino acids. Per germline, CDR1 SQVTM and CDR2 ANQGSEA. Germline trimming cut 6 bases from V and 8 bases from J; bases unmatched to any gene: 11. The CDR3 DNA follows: TGCAGCGTGCAACAGACTAGCGGGAGTAGTGATGAGCAGTTCTTC. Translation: CSVQQTSGSSDEQFF.

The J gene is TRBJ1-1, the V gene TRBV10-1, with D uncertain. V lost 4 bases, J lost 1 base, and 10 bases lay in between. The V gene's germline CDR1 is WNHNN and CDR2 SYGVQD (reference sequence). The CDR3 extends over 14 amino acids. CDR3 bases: TGCGCCAGCAGTGGCACCGGGCCGAACACTGAAGCTTTCTTT. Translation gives CASSGTGPNTEAFF.

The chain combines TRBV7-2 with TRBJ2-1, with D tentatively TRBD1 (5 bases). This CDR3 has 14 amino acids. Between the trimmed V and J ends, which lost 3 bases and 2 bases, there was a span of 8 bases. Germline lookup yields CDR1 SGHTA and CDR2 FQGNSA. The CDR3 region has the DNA TGTGCCAGCAGCTTCCTGGGGCCCTACAATGAGCAGTTCTTC. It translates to CASSFLGPYNEQFF.

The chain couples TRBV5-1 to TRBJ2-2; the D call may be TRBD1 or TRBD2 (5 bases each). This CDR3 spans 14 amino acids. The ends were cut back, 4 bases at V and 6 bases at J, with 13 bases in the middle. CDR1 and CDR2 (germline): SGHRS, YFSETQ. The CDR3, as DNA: TGCGCCAGCAGCCGGGACCCCCCGGCCGGGGAGCTGTTTTTT. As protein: CASSRDPPAGELFF.

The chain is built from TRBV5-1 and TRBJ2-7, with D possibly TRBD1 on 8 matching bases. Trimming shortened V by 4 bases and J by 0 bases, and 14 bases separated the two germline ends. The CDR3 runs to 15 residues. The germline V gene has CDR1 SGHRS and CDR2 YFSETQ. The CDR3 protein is CASSAGDRSSYEQYF. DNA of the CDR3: TGCGCCAGCAGCGCGGGGGACAGGAGCTCCTACGAGCAGTACTTC.

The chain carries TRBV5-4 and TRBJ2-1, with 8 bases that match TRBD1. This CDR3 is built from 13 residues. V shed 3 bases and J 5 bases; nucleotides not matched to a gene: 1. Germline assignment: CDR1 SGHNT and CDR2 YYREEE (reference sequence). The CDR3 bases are TGTGCCAGCAGCTCGGACAGGGACAATGAGCAGTTCTTC. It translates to CASSSDRDNEQFF.

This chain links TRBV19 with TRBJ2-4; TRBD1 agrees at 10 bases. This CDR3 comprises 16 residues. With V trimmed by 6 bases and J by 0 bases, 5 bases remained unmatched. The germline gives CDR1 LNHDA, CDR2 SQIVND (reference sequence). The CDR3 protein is CASSPDRGVAKNIQYF. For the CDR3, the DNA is TGTGCCAGTAGCCCGGACAGGGGGGTAGCCAAAAACATTCAGTACTTC.

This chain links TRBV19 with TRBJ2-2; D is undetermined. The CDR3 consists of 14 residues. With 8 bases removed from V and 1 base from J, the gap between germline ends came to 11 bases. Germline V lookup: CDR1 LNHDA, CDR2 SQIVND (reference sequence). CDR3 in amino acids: CASFYTGNTGELFF. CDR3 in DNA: TGTGCCAGTTTCTATACGGGGAACACCGGGGAGCTGTTTTTT. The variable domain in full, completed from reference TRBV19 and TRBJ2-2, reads DGGITQSPKYLFRKEGQNVTLSCEQNLNHDAMYWYRQDPGQGLRLIYYSQIVNDFQKGDIAEGYSVSREKKESFPLTVTSAQKNPTAFYLCASFYTGNTGELFFGEGSRLTVL.